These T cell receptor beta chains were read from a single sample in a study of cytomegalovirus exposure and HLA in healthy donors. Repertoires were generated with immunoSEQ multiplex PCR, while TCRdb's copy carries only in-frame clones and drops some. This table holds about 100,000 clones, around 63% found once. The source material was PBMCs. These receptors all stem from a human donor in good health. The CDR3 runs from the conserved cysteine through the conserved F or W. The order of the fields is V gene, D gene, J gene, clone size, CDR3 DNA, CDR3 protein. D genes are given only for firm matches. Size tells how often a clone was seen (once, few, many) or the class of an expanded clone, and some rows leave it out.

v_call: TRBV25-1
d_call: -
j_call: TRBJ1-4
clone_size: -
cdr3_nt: TGTGCCAGCAGTGAATCGGGGGGGCTCGTGGATGAAAAACTGTTTTTT
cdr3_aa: CASSESGGLVDEKLFF

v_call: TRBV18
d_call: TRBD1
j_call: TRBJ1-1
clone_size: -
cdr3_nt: TGTGCCAGCTCACTAAAGACAGGGGTGGCGTGGGACACTGAAGCTTTCTTT
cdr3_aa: CASSLKTGVAWDTEAFF

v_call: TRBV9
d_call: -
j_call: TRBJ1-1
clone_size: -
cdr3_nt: TGTGCCAGCAGCGTAGCCGGCATCGGGACTGAAGCTTTCTTT
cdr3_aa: CASSVAGIGTEAFF

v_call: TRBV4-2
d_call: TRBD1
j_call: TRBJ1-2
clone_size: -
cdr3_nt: TGTGCCAGCAGCCCCCCCCGGACAGGAAACTATGGCTACACCTTC
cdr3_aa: CASSPPRTGNYGYTF

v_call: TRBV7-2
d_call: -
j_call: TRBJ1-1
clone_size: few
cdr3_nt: TGTGCCAGCAGACCTACACCCGGGGCTTTCTTT
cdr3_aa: CASRPTPGAFF

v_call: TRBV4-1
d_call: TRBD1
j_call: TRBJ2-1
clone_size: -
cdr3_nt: TGCGCCAGCAGCCAACAGGACAGGGGCACGTACTCATCCCCTGGCAATGAGCAGTTCTTC
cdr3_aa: CASSQQDRGTYSSPGNEQFF

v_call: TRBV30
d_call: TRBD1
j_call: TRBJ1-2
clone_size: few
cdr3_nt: TGTGCCTGGGGGCAACGGGGGACAGACTATGGCTACACCTTC
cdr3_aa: CAWGQRGTDYGYTF

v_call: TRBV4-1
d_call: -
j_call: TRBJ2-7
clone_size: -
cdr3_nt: TGCGCCAGCAGCCTTGTTACAGGGCGGGCCTACGAGCAGTACTTC
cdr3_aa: CASSLVTGRAYEQYF

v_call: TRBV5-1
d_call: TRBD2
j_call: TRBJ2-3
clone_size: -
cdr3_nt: TGCGCCAGCAGCTTCCGACTAGCGGGAGGGGGAAGCACAGATACGCAGTATTTT
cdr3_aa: CASSFRLAGGGSTDTQYF

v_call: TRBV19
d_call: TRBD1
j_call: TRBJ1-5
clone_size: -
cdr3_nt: TGTGCCAGTAGTATCGACAGGGTTCAGCCCCAGCATTTT
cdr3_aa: CASSIDRVQPQHF

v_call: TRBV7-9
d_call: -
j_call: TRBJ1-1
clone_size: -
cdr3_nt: TGTGCCAGCAGCTTAGCGCTAGGGAGCGGCACTGAAGCTTTCTTT
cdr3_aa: CASSLALGSGTEAFF

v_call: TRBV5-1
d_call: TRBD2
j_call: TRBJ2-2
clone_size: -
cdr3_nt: TGCGCCAGCAGTCCCGGGACTAGCGGGACCGGGGAGCTGTTTTTT
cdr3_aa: CASSPGTSGTGELFF

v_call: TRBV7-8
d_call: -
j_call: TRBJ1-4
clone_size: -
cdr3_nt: TGTGCCAGCAGCTTAGGGACAAAAGCAACTAATGAAAAACTGTTTTTT
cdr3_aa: CASSLGTKATNEKLFF

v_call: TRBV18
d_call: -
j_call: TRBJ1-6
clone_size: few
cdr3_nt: TGTGCCAGCTCATTCGGGACAAGCTATAATTCACCCCTCCACTTT
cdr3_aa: CASSFGTSYNSPLHF

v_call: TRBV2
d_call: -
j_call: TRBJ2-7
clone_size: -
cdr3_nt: TGTGCCAGCACGGGAAGACGGATCTACGAGCAGTACTTC
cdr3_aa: CASTGRRIYEQYF

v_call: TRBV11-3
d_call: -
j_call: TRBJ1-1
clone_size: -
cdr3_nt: TGTGCCAGCAGCTTAGCTCCTTACACTGAAGCTTTCTTT
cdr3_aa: CASSLAPYTEAFF

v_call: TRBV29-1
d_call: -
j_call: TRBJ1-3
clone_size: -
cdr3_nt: TGCAGCGTTGCCCAGGACAACTCTGGAAACACCATATATTTT
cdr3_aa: CSVAQDNSGNTIYF

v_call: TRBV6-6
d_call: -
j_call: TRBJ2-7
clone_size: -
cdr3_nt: TGTTCCAGCAGCCCCAATCCCTACGAGCAGTACTTC
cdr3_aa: CSSSPNPYEQYF

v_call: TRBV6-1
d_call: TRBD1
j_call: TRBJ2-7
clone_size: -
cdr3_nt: TGTGCCAGCAAGGGTCAAACAGGGGGCTACTACGAGCAGTACTTC
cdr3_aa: CASKGQTGGYYEQYF

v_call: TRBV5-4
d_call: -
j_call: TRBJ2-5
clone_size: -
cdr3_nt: TGTGCCAGCAGCTTGTGGGGCCAGGCAGGGACCCAGTACTTC
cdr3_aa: CASSLWGQAGTQYF

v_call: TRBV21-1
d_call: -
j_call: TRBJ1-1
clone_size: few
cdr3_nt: TGTGCCAGCTACCAGAAAAAGCAGTTTGAAAGGACAGAAATGAACACTGAAGCTTTCTTT
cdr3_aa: CASYQKKQFERTEMNTEAFF

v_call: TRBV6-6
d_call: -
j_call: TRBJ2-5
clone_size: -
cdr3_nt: TGTGCCAGCCACTCGTACCAAGAGACCCAGTACTTC
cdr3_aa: CASHSYQETQYF